The entry below gives a single T cell receptor (beta chain) sequence along with its context. The ends were cut back, 5 bases at V and 6 bases at J, with 8 bases in the middle. Per germline, CDR1 DFQATT and CDR2 SNEGSKA (reference sequence). The CDR3 length is 10 residues. This specimen belongs to a study of blood T cell repertoires in COVID-19. Clones were read by immunoSEQ multiplex PCR, and TCRdb kept only the in-frame ones, dropping some. Of more than 200,000 clones listed, about 87% were seen once; the top ten hold around 1.6%. The sequence came from a woman aged 45-65 years who had recovered from COVID-19. Sequencing was carried out using PBMCs or T cells enriched from blood (not recorded which). V is TRBV20-1 and J is TRBJ2-7; no clear D gene. This CDR3 is CSAGGSEQYF. The CDR3 DNA is TGCAGTGCTGGCGGAAGCGAGCAGTACTTC.